Sequencing of this TCR beta chain was carried out in a study of blood T cells in healthy people across ages. The germline V gene encodes CDR1 DFQATT and CDR2 SNEGSKA (reference sequence). CDR3 size: 16 residues. V lost 0 bases to trimming and J lost 1 base, with 16 bases between them. Healthy Caucasian individuals from Russia aged roughly 6 to 90 were enrolled as donors. A J-beta primer mix and a sample-barcoded 5' primer were used in a second PCR of roughly 6 to 11 cycles. TCRdb re-called the 5' RACE reads through MiXCR, storing one row per CDR3 protein. The repertoire holds approximately 670,000 distinct CDR3 sequences, around 41% seen once, with about 32% in the top ten. With respect to this clonotype: Antigen unknown.

Whole-study findings and limits: Diversity of TCR beta per million T cells declined in a roughly linear way with age. Fewer expanded clones and more diversity marked long-lived versus aged donors. A strong correlation between TCR beta diversity and naive T cell percentage was seen.

The chain couples TRBV20-1 to TRBJ2-7, with a possible D match to TRBD1 (6 bases). The source of this sequence is a man at least 80 years old in good health. Sequenced: blood. Written as DNA, the CDR3 is TGCAGTGCTAGAGATTCGGGACACATCTTTTCCTACGAGCAGTACTTC. Amino acid sequence: CSARDSGHIFSYEQYF.